The 27 T cell receptor beta chains below all came from one sample that was sequenced in a study of shared clonotypes between healthy human individuals. Some clones are missing from TCRdb's copy, which holds only in-frame ones; the method was immunoSEQ multiplex PCR. The sample lists about 1.5 million clones, 95% to 97% occurring once. The material sequenced was naive CD4+ T cells sorted from blood. The subset here: CD45RA+ positively selected. The source is a man aged 25 to 40 in good health.

The chain couples TRBV4-3 to TRBJ2-5; 9 bases are shared with TRBD1. Germline V gives CDR1 LGHNA, CDR2 YSLEER. This CDR3 is built from 16 residues. V was pared by 10 bases and J by 4 bases, with 16 bases of the junction left unmatched. The CDR3 here is CATSRGTGSFGETQYF. In DNA form, the CDR3 reads TGCGCCACCTCTAGGGGGACAGGGAGTTTCGGAGAGACCCAGTACTTC.

For this clone: The same CDR3 can be traced to other DNA sequences in this sample. J is TRBJ1-1 and V is TRBV5-1, with D unresolved. CDR1 is SGHRS, CDR2 YFSETQ, per germline. The CDR3 runs to 13 residues. The V and J ends lost 0 bases and 0 bases respectively, with 3 bases between them. The CDR3 DNA reads as TGCGCCAGCAGCTTGGGGGTGAACACTGAAGCTTTCTTT. This sequence encodes CASSLGVNTEAFF.

This chain links TRBV28 with TRBJ1-5; D remains unclear. The CDR3 spans 17 residues. Trimming removed 4 bases from V and 0 bases from J, with 16 bases in between. In germline, CDR1 is MDHEN, CDR2 SYDVKM. CDR3 sequence reads: CASSWLRAGSSNQPQHF. As DNA, the CDR3 is TGTGCCAGCAGTTGGTTGCGGGCTGGAAGTAGCAATCAGCCCCAGCATTTT.

The count of this clone is one. The V gene is TRBV29-1, the J gene TRBJ1-1; D ambiguous. Trimming took off 8 bases at V and 4 bases at J, with 17 bases between the two ends. This CDR3 region has 13 residues. The V gene's germline CDR1 is SQVTM and CDR2 ANQGSEA. CDR3 DNA: TGCAGCCATTCCCCCTGGCGGGGCACTGAAGCTTTCTTT. Its translation: CSHSPWRGTEAFF.

The J gene is TRBJ2-5, the V gene TRBV5-5; D is unclear. The CDR3 totals 17 residues. Trimming took off 1 base at V and 0 bases at J, with 16 bases between the two ends. Germline V lookup: CDR1 SGHKS, CDR2 YYEKEE (reference sequence). The CDR3 nucleotides read TGTGCCAGCAGCTTGTATGGGATTGTAGATAACCAAGAGACCCAGTACTTC. Translating it yields CASSLYGIVDNQETQYF. The whole variable domain, remainder taken from reference TRBV5-5 and TRBJ2-5, is DAGVTQSPTHLIKTRGQQVTLRCSPISGHKSVSWYQQVLGQGPQFIFQYYEKEERGRGNFPDRFSARQFPNYSSELNVNALLLGDSALYLCASSLYGIVDNQETQYFGPGTRLLVL.

The chain joins TRBV7-2 to TRBJ2-2; D is uncertain. The CDR3 extends over 13 amino acids. Germline CDR1 is SGHTA and CDR2 is FQGNSA. The V end was cut by 2 bases, the J end by 7 bases, with 8 bases between. The CDR3 spells CASSLSPSGELFF. The CDR3, as DNA: TGTGCCAGCAGCTTAAGCCCTAGCGGGGAGCTGTTTTTT. Filled out from reference TRBV7-2 and TRBJ2-2, the complete variable domain reads GAGVSQSPSNKVTEKGKDVELRCDPISGHTALYWYRQSLGQGLEFLIYFQGNSAPDKSGLPSDRFSAERTGGSVSTLTIQRTQQEDSAVYLCASSLSPSGELFFGEGSRLTVL.

The chain employs TRBV30 and TRBJ2-7; D is uncertain. The ends were cut back, 5 bases at V and 2 bases at J, with 13 bases in the middle. The length of the CDR3 is 13 residues. Germline CDR1 and CDR2: GTSNPN and SVGIG (reference sequence). DNA for the CDR3: TGTGCCTGGTCACCGTTGTACACCTACGAGCAGTACTTC. Residues: CAWSPLYTYEQYF.

The chain joins TRBV28 to TRBJ1-1, with no clear D. The V end was cut by 6 bases, the J end by 8 bases, with 10 bases between. The CDR3 spans 11 residues. The germline gives CDR1 MDHEN, CDR2 SYDVKM. CDR3 residues: CASRSGSEAFF. CDR3 DNA sequence: TGTGCCAGCAGATCGGGCAGCGAAGCTTTCTTT.

V gene TRBV4-2 combines with J gene TRBJ1-1, with a tentative D call TRBD1 (6 bases). The CDR3 spans 14 residues. V was cut by 5 bases and J by 2 bases, with 12 bases left in between. From germline, CDR1 is LGHNA and CDR2 YNFKEQ. CDR3 sequence reads: CASSVSQGNTEAFF. The CDR3 region has the DNA TGTGCCAGCAGCGTATCACAGGGAAACACTGAAGCTTTCTTT.

The V gene is TRBV4-2, the J gene TRBJ2-7, with 10 bases aligning to TRBD1. Germline V gene lookup returns CDR1 LGHNA and CDR2 YNFKEQ. After removal of 1 base from V and 2 bases from J, the junction contained 2 bases not matched to a gene. The CDR3 sequence is 15 residues long. CDR3 DNA sequence: TGTGCCAGCAGCCAAGGGACAGGGGGTACCTACGAGCAGTACTTC. Translating gives CASSQGTGGTYEQYF.

The chain employs TRBV29-1 and TRBJ1-4, with unresolved D. Germline CDR1 is SQVTM and CDR2 is ANQGSEA. V was cut by 4 bases and J by 8 bases, with 14 bases left in between. This CDR3 spans 13 amino acids. Here the CDR3 reads CSVVKGVGEKLFF. The CDR3 DNA reads as TGCAGCGTTGTAAAGGGTGTTGGGGAAAAACTGTTTTTT.

This chain links TRBV19 with TRBJ2-7; no reliable D call. Germline-derived CDR1 and CDR2 are LNHDA and SQIVND (reference sequence). V lost 6 bases to trimming and J lost 3 bases, with 15 bases between them. The CDR3 is made up of 14 amino acids. The CDR3: CASSPSRTNYEQYF. The CDR3 bases are TGTGCCAGTAGCCCAAGTAGGACGAACTACGAGCAGTACTTC.

As to this clone: The same CDR3 can be traced to other DNA sequences in this sample. The chain combines TRBV9 with TRBJ2-2; D is unresolved. With 0 bases removed from V and 0 bases from J, the gap between germline ends came to 3 bases. Germline V CDR1 and CDR2: SGDLS, YYNGEE. This CDR3 has 14 amino acids. This chain's CDR3 is CASSVVANTGELFF. CDR3 bases: TGTGCCAGCAGCGTAGTTGCGAACACCGGGGAGCTGTTTTTT.

About this clone: The sample contains more than one DNA sequence encoding this CDR3. This rearrangement joins TRBV7-2 to TRBJ1-1, with D uncertain. V gave up 3 bases and J gave up 2 bases, with 4 bases separating them. Per germline, CDR1 SGHTA and CDR2 FQGNSA. The CDR3 covers 12 residues. CDR3: CASSFGNTEAFF. The CDR3 coding sequence is TGTGCCAGCAGCTTTGGCAACACTGAAGCTTTCTTT.

This clone was seen more than once but under ten times. The rearrangement joins TRBV2 to TRBJ2-2; unclear D gene. The CDR3 extends over 16 amino acids. The ends were cut back, 1 base at V and 0 bases at J, with 9 bases in the middle. The germline gives CDR1 SNHLY, CDR2 FYNNEI. The CDR3 protein is CASSEEAPANTGELFF. For the CDR3, the DNA is TGTGCCAGCAGTGAAGAGGCCCCTGCGAACACCGGGGAGCTGTTTTTT.

The chain recombines TRBV5-1 with TRBJ1-4, with D hard to call. V lost 4 bases to trimming and J lost 8 bases, with 21 bases between them. The CDR3 loop spans 16 amino acids. From germline, CDR1 is SGHRS and CDR2 YFSETQ. The CDR3 spells CASSPSGTAWSEKLFF. CDR3 in DNA: TGCGCCAGCAGCCCTTCGGGCACAGCCTGGTCGGAAAAACTGTTTTTT.

The V and J genes are TRBV27 and TRBJ2-1, with 8 positions matching TRBD2. This CDR3 has 15 residues. V lost 5 bases, J lost 8 bases, and 11 bases stayed unmatched. Germline V lookup: CDR1 MNHEY, CDR2 SMNVEV (reference sequence). CDR3 sequence reads: CASSLRTSMSDEQFF. CDR3 sequence (DNA): TGTGCCAGCAGTCTCCGGACTAGCATGAGCGATGAGCAGTTCTTC.

Here the CDR3 reads CSVEIGKGGTYNEQFF. In nucleotides, the CDR3 is TGCAGCGTTGAAATTGGGAAAGGCGGAACGTACAATGAGCAGTTCTTC. The V call is TRBV29-1, the J call TRBJ2-1; D not resolved. The CDR3 spans 16 residues. The V gene's germline CDR1 is SQVTM and CDR2 ANQGSEA. The germline V and J ends were trimmed by 2 bases and 4 bases, with 18 bases remaining between them.

The V call is TRBV9, the J call TRBJ2-5; 8 positions agree with TRBD1. Germline CDR1 is SGDLS and CDR2 is YYNGEE. The V and J ends lost 0 bases and 5 bases, in that order; junction bases with no gene match: 3. The CDR3 runs to 14 residues. The CDR3 DNA reads TGTGCCAGCAGCGTAGGGACAGGGCCCGAGACCCAGTACTTC. This encodes CASSVGTGPETQYF.

The chain uses TRBV15 and TRBJ1-3; weak D call: TRBD1 (5 bases). This CDR3 has 15 residues. V lost 6 bases and J 0 bases, leaving 12 bases between the germline ends. Germline lookup yields CDR1 LNHNV and CDR2 YYDKDF (reference sequence). The CDR3 DNA sequence: TGTGCCACCAGTTACAGGAGATCCTCTGGAAACACCATATATTTT. This sequence encodes CATSYRRSSGNTIYF.

Worth noting for this clone: The same CDR3 is also encoded by other DNA sequences in this sample. The chain's CDR3 is CSAPRYNEQFF. Here the CDR3 DNA reads TGCAGTGCTCCCCGTTACAATGAGCAGTTCTTC. V and J are TRBV20-1 and TRBJ2-1; D unresolved. This CDR3 comprises 11 residues. Trimming stripped 5 bases from V and 4 bases from J, with 6 bases between. The germline gives CDR1 DFQATT, CDR2 SNEGSKA (reference sequence).

The V and J genes are TRBV4-3 and TRBJ1-3, with no clear D. V was cut by 0 bases and J by 2 bases, with 5 bases left in between. Per germline, CDR1 LGHNA and CDR2 YSLEER. The CDR3 consists of 14 residues. DNA of the CDR3: TGCGCCAGCAGCCAAGATAGGGCTGGAAACACCATATATTTT. Residues: CASSQDRAGNTIYF.

The chain recombines TRBV5-4 with TRBJ2-7, with a possible D match to TRBD2 (5 bases). The CDR3 runs 16 residues. Germline values: CDR1 SGHNT, CDR2 YYREEE (reference sequence). Trimming removed 0 bases from V and 2 bases from J, with 15 bases in between. The CDR3 sequence is CASSLGFRDTAYEQYF. CDR3 nucleotides: TGTGCCAGCAGCTTGGGGTTCCGGGATACGGCCTACGAGCAGTACTTC.

The chain employs TRBV7-9 and TRBJ1-2; D is possibly TRBD1 (6 bases). The germline V gene has CDR1 SEHNR and CDR2 FQNEAQ (reference sequence). Trimming stripped 8 bases from V and 6 bases from J, with 19 bases between. The CDR3 runs 14 residues. The CDR3 DNA reads as TGTGCCAGCGGAGAACGGGGGGCAGTGGATGGCTACACCTTC. This gives the protein CASGERGAVDGYTF. Looking up the rest from reference TRBV7-9 and TRBJ1-2 gives the full variable domain: DTGVSQNPRHKITKRGQNVTFRCDPISEHNRLYWYRQTLGQGPEFLTYFQNEAQLEKSRLLSDRFSAERPKGSFSTLEIQRTEQGDSAMYLCASGERGAVDGYTFGSGTRLTVV.

The rearrangement uses TRBV4-1 and TRBJ2-1; D is possibly TRBD1 or TRBD2 (5 bases each). The V gene lost 3 bases and the J gene lost 3 bases, with 12 bases spanning the gap. CDR3 length: 15 amino acids. From germline, CDR1 is MGHRA and CDR2 YSYEKL. Here the CDR3 reads CASSHTGPIYNEQFF. Written as DNA, the CDR3 is TGCGCCAGCAGCCACACGGGGCCCATCTACAATGAGCAGTTCTTC.

This clone was counted once. The chain employs TRBV5-1 and TRBJ2-5; D is perhaps TRBD1 (6 bases). Germline-derived CDR1 and CDR2 are SGHRS and YFSETQ. V was trimmed by 5 bases and J by 9 bases, leaving 20 bases between them. This CDR3 is built from 14 residues. The CDR3 region is CASRVLAGAEAQYF. The CDR3 DNA is TGCGCCAGCAGGGTCCTCGCAGGGGCCGAGGCCCAGTACTTC.

The V and J genes are TRBV9 and TRBJ2-2, with D tentatively TRBD2 (5 bases). This CDR3 spans 16 amino acids. V was shortened by 0 bases and J by 1 base, with 10 bases between the two germline ends. Germline-derived CDR1 and CDR2 are SGDLS and YYNGEE. CDR3 coding DNA: TGTGCCAGCAGCGTAGGTTCGAGCGGGAACACCGGGGAGCTGTTTTTT. It translates to CASSVGSSGNTGELFF.